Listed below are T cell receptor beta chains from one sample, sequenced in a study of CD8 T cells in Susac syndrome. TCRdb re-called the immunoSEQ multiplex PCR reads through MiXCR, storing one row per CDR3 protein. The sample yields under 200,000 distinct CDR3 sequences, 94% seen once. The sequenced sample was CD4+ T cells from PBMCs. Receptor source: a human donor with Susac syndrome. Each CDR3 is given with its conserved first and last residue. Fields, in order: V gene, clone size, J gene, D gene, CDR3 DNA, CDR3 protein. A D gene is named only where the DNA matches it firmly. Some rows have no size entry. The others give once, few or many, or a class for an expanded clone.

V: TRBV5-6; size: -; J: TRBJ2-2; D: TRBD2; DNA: TGTGCCAGCAGCGAGACTAGCGGGTCCGGGGAGCTGTTTTTT; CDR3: CASSETSGSGELFF
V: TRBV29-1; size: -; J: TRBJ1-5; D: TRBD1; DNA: TGCAGCGTTGTGGACAGGGCCAGCAATCAGCCCCAGCATTTT; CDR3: CSVVDRASNQPQHF
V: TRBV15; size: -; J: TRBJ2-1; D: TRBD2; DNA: TGTGCCACCTCAGAGTCCGCCGGGACTAGCGGGGGGGCTTCGTTCTTC; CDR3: CATSESAGTSGGASFF
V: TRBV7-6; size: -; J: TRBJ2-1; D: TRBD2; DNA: TGTGCCAGCAGCTTGGCTAGCGGGGTCAACTACAATGAGCAGTTCTTC; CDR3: CASSLASGVNYNEQFF
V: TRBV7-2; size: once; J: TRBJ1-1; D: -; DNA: TGTGCCAGCAGCTACGGTCCGAACACTGAAGCTTTCTTT; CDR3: CASSYGPNTEAFF
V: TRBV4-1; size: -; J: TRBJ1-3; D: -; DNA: TGCGCCAGCAGCCAAGTCGGAAGTGGAAACACCATATATTTT; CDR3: CASSQVGSGNTIYF
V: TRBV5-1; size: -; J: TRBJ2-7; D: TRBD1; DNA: TGCGCCAGCAGCTTGATCCAGGGGGCTTACGAGCAGTACTTC; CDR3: CASSLIQGAYEQYF
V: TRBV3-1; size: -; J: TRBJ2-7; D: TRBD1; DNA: TGTGCCAGCAGCCGGACAGGGAACTACGAGCAGTACTTC; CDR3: CASSRTGNYEQYF
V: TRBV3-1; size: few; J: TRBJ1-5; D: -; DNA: TGTGCCAGCAGCCAAGCGTCGGGGAATCAGCCCCAGCATTTT; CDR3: CASSQASGNQPQHF
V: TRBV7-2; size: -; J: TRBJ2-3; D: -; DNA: TGTGCCAGCAGCTTAGGAGGCCCGTCCGCGAATACGCAGTATTTT; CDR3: CASSLGGPSANTQYF
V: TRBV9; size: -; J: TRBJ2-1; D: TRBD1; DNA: TGTGCCAGCAGCGTAGGGGCCACAGGGGGTCACAATGAGCAGTTCTTC; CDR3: CASSVGATGGHNEQFF
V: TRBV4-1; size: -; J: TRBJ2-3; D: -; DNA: TGCGCCAGCAGCCGAGAGAAGGTCGGCCCGCAGTATTTT; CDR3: CASSREKVGPQYF
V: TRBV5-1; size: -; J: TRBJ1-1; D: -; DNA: TGCGCCAGCAGCGTTGGGGACAACACTGAAGCTTTCTTT; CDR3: CASSVGDNTEAFF
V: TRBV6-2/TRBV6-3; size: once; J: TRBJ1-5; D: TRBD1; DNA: TGTGCCAGCAGTTGGACAGGGCGCAATCAGCCCCAGCATTTT; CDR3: CASSWTGRNQPQHF
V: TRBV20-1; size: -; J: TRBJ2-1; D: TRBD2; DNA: TGCAGTGCTAGAGATACGGCTAGCGGCTACAATGAGCAGTTCTTC; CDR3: CSARDTASGYNEQFF
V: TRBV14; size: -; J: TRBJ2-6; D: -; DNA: TGTGCCAGCAGCCAACTGGGCAGTTCTGGCAACGTCCTGACTTTC; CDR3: CASSQLGSSGNVLTF
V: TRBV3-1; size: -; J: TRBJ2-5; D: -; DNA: TGTGCCAGCAGCCCCTCCGTAGCGTCCTTGGAGACCCAGTACTTC; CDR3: CASSPSVASLETQYF
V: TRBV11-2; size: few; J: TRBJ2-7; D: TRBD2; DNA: TGTGCCAGCAGCCCTCAGGTCCGGACTAGCGGAACCTACGAGCAGTACTTC; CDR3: CASSPQVRTSGTYEQYF
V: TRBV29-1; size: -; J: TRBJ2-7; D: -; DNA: TGCAGCCCCGAAGGCGGGGCAGGGAAATACGAGCAGTACTTC; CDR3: CSPEGGAGKYEQYF
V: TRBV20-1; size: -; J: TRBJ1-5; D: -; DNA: TGCAGTGCTAGTGAACAGGGAGGCAATCAGCCCCAGCATTTT; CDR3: CSASEQGGNQPQHF
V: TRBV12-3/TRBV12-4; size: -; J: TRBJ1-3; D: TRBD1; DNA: TGTGCCAGCAGCCTCAGACAGGGGCACACCATATATTTT; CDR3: CASSLRQGHTIYF
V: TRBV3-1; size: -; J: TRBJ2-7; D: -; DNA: TGTGCCAGCAGCCAAGGGTTGAGGGAGCAGTACTTC; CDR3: CASSQGLREQYF
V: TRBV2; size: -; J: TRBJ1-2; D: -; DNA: TGTGCCAGCAGAGTTGACAGTTCCTATGGCTACACCTTC; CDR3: CASRVDSSYGYTF
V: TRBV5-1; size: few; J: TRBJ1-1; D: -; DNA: TGCGCCAGCAGCTTGGGGGAGACAGCGAACACTGAAGCTTTCTTT; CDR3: CASSLGETANTEAFF
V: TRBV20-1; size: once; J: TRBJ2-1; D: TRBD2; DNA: TGCAGTGCCCTGGGGGCAGCGGGGGGTTCCTACAATGAGCAGTTCTTC; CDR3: CSALGAAGGSYNEQFF